One sample yielded the 20 T cell receptor beta chains listed below, sequenced in a study of OX40 agonist ivuxolimab in advanced cancers. The repertoire was sequenced with immunoSEQ multiplex PCR; TCRdb's copy has only in-frame clones and lacks some. This sample has tens of thousands of clones; roughly 84% occur once, and the top ten carry roughly 23%. The specimen was CD4+ or CD8+ T cells sorted from blood, collected in a trial of the OX40 agonist ivuxolimab. These receptors were collected from an adult with an advanced solid tumor such as melanoma, head and neck, liver or kidney cancer.

V gene TRBV4-3 combines with J gene TRBJ2-5; 9 positions match TRBD1. Trimming at V came to 3 bases and at J to 5 bases, leaving 10 bases not matched to a gene. CDR1 is LGHNA and CDR2 is YSLEER in the germline V gene. The CDR3 runs 16 residues. CDR3 amino acids: CASSQDGTGSVETQYF. The CDR3 DNA sequence: TGCGCCAGCAGCCAGGACGGGACAGGGTCGGTGGAGACCCAGTACTTC.

This clone was observed a single time. V usage is TRBV5-1 and J usage is TRBJ2-7; the D call may be TRBD1 or TRBD2 (5 bases each). V was shortened by 0 bases and J by 6 bases, with 13 bases between the two germline ends. The V gene's germline CDR1 is SGHRS and CDR2 YFSETQ. The CDR3 spans 14 residues. The CDR3 nucleotides are TGCGCCAGCAGCTTGGGGGACGGCGCCGGCGAGCAGTACTTC. Translation: CASSLGDGAGEQYF.

The chain combines TRBV13 with TRBJ2-1; tentatively, D is TRBD1 or TRBD2 (5 bases each). The length of the CDR3 is 15 residues. The V end lost 5 bases, the J end lost 5 bases, and 16 bases lay between the germline ends. Germline CDR1 and CDR2: PRHDT and FYEKMQ (reference sequence). The DNA for the CDR3 is TGTGCCAGCAGCACCTGGGACCTCGGGAACAATGAGCAGTTCTTC. Its protein is CASSTWDLGNNEQFF.

The V gene is TRBV9, the J gene TRBJ2-1, with TRBD2 as a possible D gene (5 bases). V was shortened by 0 bases and J by 6 bases, with 10 bases between the two germline ends. This CDR3 has 14 amino acids. CDR1 is SGDLS and CDR2 is YYNGEE in the germline V gene. The CDR3: CASSVGPGGNEQFF. Here the CDR3 DNA reads TGTGCCAGCAGCGTAGGGCCCGGAGGCAATGAGCAGTTCTTC. Full variable domain (missing parts from reference TRBV9 and TRBJ2-1): DSGVTQTPKHLITATGQRVTLRCSPRSGDLSVYWYQQSLDQGLQFLIQYYNGEERAKGNILERFSAQQFPDLHSELNLSSLELGDSALYFCASSVGPGGNEQFFGPGTRLTVL.

The V call is TRBV2, the J call TRBJ2-7; D may be TRBD1 or TRBD2 (5 bases each). Germline V gene data show CDR1 as SNHLY and CDR2 as FYNNEI. V shed 5 bases and J shed 5 bases, with 19 bases lying between them. This CDR3 comprises 15 residues. CDR3 nucleotide sequence: TGTGCCAGCAGTACCTCGTTGGGGACGTTGGACGAGCAGTACTTC. It is translated as CASSTSLGTLDEQYF.

In this sample, this clone turned up a few times. One end of the junction is discordant with germline, which a read error may explain. This chain joins TRBV7-2 and TRBJ1-6, with TRBD1 identical over 7 bases. Germline loops: CDR1 SGHTA, CDR2 FQGNSA. This CDR3 contains 14 residues. The chain's CDR3 is CASSDPGQLNNWDF. As DNA, the CDR3 is TGTGCCAGCAGCGACCCGGGACAGCTAAATAATTGGGACTTT. The variable domain in full, completed from reference TRBV7-2 and TRBJ1-6, reads GAGVSQSPSNKVTEKGKDVELRCDPISGHTALYWYRQSLGQGLEFLIYFQGNSAPDKSGLPSDRFSAERTGGSVSTLTIQRTQQEDSAVYLCASSDPGQLNNWDFGNGTRLTVT.

In its sample, this clone was seen a few times. The gene calls are TRBV28 and TRBJ1-5; D not certain. The germline CDR1 and CDR2 sequences are MDHEN and SYDVKM. Trimming left V 6 bases short and J 0 bases short, with 9 bases between. The CDR3 is 14 residues long. The CDR3 here is CASSPIDSNQPQHF. The CDR3 region has the DNA TGTGCCAGCAGCCCCATAGATAGCAATCAGCCCCAGCATTTT.

A few counts support this clone. The rearrangement links TRBV5-1 to TRBJ2-2; TRBD1 agrees at 9 bases. This CDR3 is built from 15 residues. Germline assignment: CDR1 SGHRS and CDR2 YFSETQ. Trimming cost V 5 bases and J 6 bases; bases outside gene matches: 8. CDR3 DNA: TGCGCCAGCAGAAAGACAGGGGGGCCTTCCGGGGAGCTGTTTTTT. Translation: CASRKTGGPSGELFF.

The V call is TRBV2, the J call TRBJ2-3, with no clear D. There are 10 residues in the CDR3. With 10 bases removed from V and 2 bases from J, the gap between germline ends came to 4 bases. Germline assignment: CDR1 SNHLY and CDR2 FYNNEI. CDR3 DNA sequence: TGTGCCACCTTCACAGATACGCAGTATTTT. This gives the protein CATFTDTQYF.

This clone was observed at least ten times. The CDR3 DNA reads as TGCGCCAGCAGCCTGAGCAGACAGACAGGCTCCTACGAGCAGTACTTC. Protein: CASSLSRQTGSYEQYF. This chain uses TRBV4-1 with TRBJ2-7; a possible D gene is TRBD1 (6 bases). Trimming removed 4 bases from V and 0 bases from J, with 16 bases in between. Germline V gives CDR1 MGHRA, CDR2 YSYEKL. The CDR3 length is 16 residues.

The chain couples TRBV7-9 to TRBJ2-6; 10 bases agree with TRBD1. The CDR3 is 17 residues long. V lost 5 bases, J lost 0 bases, and 4 bases stayed unmatched. CDR1 SEHNR and CDR2 FQNEAQ come from the germline V gene (reference sequence). For the CDR3, the DNA is TGTGCCAGCAGCGAGACAGGGGGCGGCTCTGGGGCCAACGTCCTGACTTTC. Its protein is CASSETGGGSGANVLTF. The entire variable domain, with the rest obtained from reference TRBV7-9 and TRBJ2-6, is as follows: DTGVSQNPRHKITKRGQNVTFRCDPISEHNRLYWYRQTLGQGPEFLTYFQNEAQLEKSRLLSDRFSAERPKGSFSTLEIQRTEQGDSAMYLCASSETGGGSGANVLTFGAGSRLTVL.

This clone was found a few times. The V and J genes are TRBV27 and TRBJ2-7; perhaps TRBD2 as D (5 bases). The CDR3 is 13 residues long. V was trimmed by 2 bases and J by 1 base, leaving 6 bases between them. Germline loops: CDR1 MNHEY, CDR2 SMNVEV (reference sequence). The chain's CDR3 is CASSLEGSYEQYF. CDR3 DNA sequence: TGTGCCAGCAGTTTAGAGGGATCCTACGAGCAGTACTTC.

V usage is TRBV7-9 and J usage is TRBJ1-5; 8 bases line up with TRBD1. Germline V gene data show CDR1 as SEHNR and CDR2 as FQNEAQ (reference sequence). The ends lost 5 bases at V and 2 bases at J; junction bases unmatched: 5. The length of the CDR3 is 15 residues. CDR3 bases: TGTGCCAGCAGCCCGACAGGGGTTGGCAATCAGCCCCAGCATTTT. This sequence encodes CASSPTGVGNQPQHF.

The rearrangement links TRBV9 to TRBJ2-1; TRBD2 matches 8 bases. The CDR3 length is 15 residues. Germline V gene sequence: CDR1 SGDLS, CDR2 YYNGEE. Trimming cost V 0 bases and J 7 bases; bases outside gene matches: 6. The CDR3 DNA reads as TGTGCCAGCAGCGTAGAAAGACTAGCGTATAATGAGCAGTTCTTC. Amino acid sequence: CASSVERLAYNEQFF.

This clone was counted between two and nine times. J is TRBJ2-1 and V is TRBV7-6; D is possibly TRBD2 (5 bases). The CDR3 spans 15 residues. With 6 bases removed from V and 2 bases from J, the gap between germline ends came to 14 bases. Germline loops: CDR1 SGHVS, CDR2 FNYEAQ. The CDR3 protein is CASSLSLATYNEQFF. The CDR3 region has the DNA TGTGCCAGCAGTCTCTCCCTAGCTACCTACAATGAGCAGTTCTTC. Variable domain in full (rest from reference TRBV7-6 and TRBJ2-1): GAGVSQSPRYKVTKRGQDVALRCDPISGHVSLYWYRQALGQGPEFLTYFNYEAQQDKSGLPNDRFSAERPEGSISTLTIQRTEQRDSAMYRCASSLSLATYNEQFFGPGTRLTVL.

The V gene is TRBV7-9, the J gene TRBJ2-5, with D possibly matching TRBD1 (5 bases). The J call may be faulty, since TRBJ2-7 better matches the DNA end. CDR1 is SEHNR and CDR2 is FQNEAQ in the germline V gene (reference sequence). There are 12 residues in the CDR3. The CDR3: CASSDSSYEQYF. The DNA for the CDR3 is TGTGCCAGCAGTGACAGCTCCTACGAGCAGTACTTC.

This clone occurred once. The gene calls are TRBV4-1 and TRBJ2-7, with 7 nucleotides matching TRBD2. With V trimmed by 4 bases and J by 3 bases, 0 bases remained unmatched. This CDR3 comprises 12 residues. Per germline, CDR1 MGHRA and CDR2 YSYEKL. The CDR3 DNA reads as TGCGCCAGCAGCCGGGAGGGCTACGAGCAGTACTTC. Residues: CASSREGYEQYF.

The V and J genes are TRBV19 and TRBJ2-7, with 9 bases that match TRBD2. The CDR3 has 16 amino acids. CDR1 and CDR2 from the germline V gene are LNHDA and SQIVND (reference sequence). V shed 1 base, J shed 3 bases, and the junction held 7 bases outside the gene matches. CDR3 in DNA: TGTGCCAGTAGTATAGCCCCGGGACTAGCCCTCTACGAGCAGTACTTC. This translates into CASSIAPGLALYEQYF.

The chain couples TRBV19 to TRBJ1-4, with no clear D. The CDR3 runs to 12 residues. V lost 8 bases, J lost 7 bases, and 11 bases lay in between. Germline CDR1 is LNHDA and CDR2 is SQIVND (reference sequence). The CDR3, as DNA: TGTGCCAGTGACTCCTTGGGTGAAAAACTGTTTTTT. Translating it yields CASDSLGEKLFF.

This chain uses TRBV9 with TRBJ2-7, with TRBD2 matching 7 bases. The CDR3 length is 14 residues. Trimming removed 4 bases from V and 2 bases from J; junction bases left unmatched: 6. Germline CDR1 is SGDLS and CDR2 is YYNGEE. In nucleotides, the CDR3 is TGTGCCAGCAGCACCGGGACTAACCCCTACGAGCAGTACTTC. Encoded protein: CASSTGTNPYEQYF.